These 27 T cell receptor beta chains originate from one sample sequenced in a study of CD8+CD57+ T cells in acquired aplastic anemia. TCR beta VDJ and CDR3 profiles were obtained from a genomic DNA template. A single record per CDR3 protein comes from TCRdb applying MiXCR to the reads. Of about 200,000 distinct CDR3 sequences listed, less than 75% are singletons. Selection for sequencing was limited to patients who had shown CD8+CD57+ cell expansion by flow cytometry. The material sequenced was sorted CD4+, CD8+, or CD8+CD57+ T cells (not recorded which) from PBMCs. These receptors came from a human donor with aplastic anemia.

The rearrangement links TRBV27 to TRBJ1-1, with D possibly being TRBD1 (6 bases). The germline CDR1 and CDR2 sequences are MNHEY and SMNVEV (reference sequence). This CDR3 comprises 14 residues. V lost 4 bases, J lost 4 bases, and 13 bases lay in between. The CDR3 protein is CASSSLGGVTEAFF. CDR3 nucleotide sequence: TGTGCCAGCAGTTCCCTAGGGGGTGTCACTGAAGCTTTCTTT.

This clonotype has a count of ten or more. V is TRBV4-1 and J is TRBJ2-6, with D tentatively TRBD1 (7 bases). The CDR3 has 18 residues. Per the germline V gene, CDR1 is MGHRA and CDR2 is YSYEKL. Trimming left V 0 bases short and J 1 base short, with 13 bases between. CDR3 protein: CASSQDQEGASGANVLTF. The CDR3 DNA reads as TGCGCCAGCAGCCAAGATCAGGAGGGGGCGTCTGGGGCCAACGTCCTGACTTTC.

The rearrangement joins TRBV7-2 to TRBJ2-3; 12 bases map to TRBD2. CDR1 SGHTA and CDR2 FQGNSA come from the germline V gene. The CDR3 is made up of 16 amino acids. V lost 4 bases and J lost 4; bases outside the gene matches: 6. DNA for the CDR3: TGTGCCAGCAGCTATCAGACTAGCGGGAGCCCAGATACGCAGTATTTT. It codes for CASSYQTSGSPDTQYF. The full variable domain, completed using reference TRBV7-2 and TRBJ2-3, is GAGVSQSPSNKVTEKGKDVELRCDPISGHTALYWYRQSLGQGLEFLIYFQGNSAPDKSGLPSDRFSAERTGGSVSTLTIQRTQQEDSAVYLCASSYQTSGSPDTQYFGPGTRLTVL.

V gene TRBV6-4 combines with J gene TRBJ1-6, with unresolved D. Trimming left V 0 bases short and J 7 bases short, with 7 bases between. The germline V gene has CDR1 MRHNA and CDR2 SNTAGT. There are 14 residues in the CDR3. The CDR3 bases are TGTGCCAGCAGTGACTCTGGGGAGAATTCACCCCTCCACTTT. It encodes CASSDSGENSPLHF.

The rearrangement joins TRBV25-1 to TRBJ1-6, with TRBD1 matching 11 bases. CDR3 size: 15 residues. Germline V gene lookup returns CDR1 MGHDK and CDR2 SYGVNS. The V and J ends lost 4 bases and 10 bases, in that order; junction bases with no gene match: 6. The CDR3 sequence is CASSGDRGTGSPLHF. CDR3 bases: TGTGCCAGCAGTGGGGACAGGGGGACGGGGTCACCCCTCCACTTT.

The table lists this clonotype with a few counts. The J gene is TRBJ2-2, the V gene TRBV7-2; 10 bases line up with TRBD1. The germline V gene has CDR1 SGHTA and CDR2 FQGNSA. V trimming: 6 bases; J trimming: 6 bases; junction bases outside the gene matches: 7. The CDR3 spans 15 residues. This CDR3 reads CASRQGQGSPGELFF. CDR3 nucleotide sequence: TGTGCCAGCAGACAGGGACAGGGGTCTCCCGGGGAGCTGTTTTTT.

This clonotype was counted only a few times. This rearrangement joins TRBV20-1 to TRBJ1-6, with D uncertain. Germline assignment: CDR1 DFQATT and CDR2 SNEGSKA (reference sequence). Trimming shortened V by 3 bases and J by 6 bases, and 15 bases separated the two germline ends. The CDR3 is 15 residues long. CDR3 bases: TGCAGTGCTAGCAGTGTCGGGATCACTAATTCACCCCTCCACTTT. Its protein product is CSASSVGITNSPLHF.

This clonotype has a handful of counts. This sequence joins TRBV5-6 and TRBJ1-4, with D unclear. Trimming took off 1 base at V and 4 bases at J, with 5 bases between the two ends. Germline-derived CDR1 and CDR2 are SGHDT and YYEEEE. The CDR3 is 13 residues long. CDR3 bases: TGTGCCAGCAGCTTGCAAGGTAATGAAAAACTGTTTTTT. The encoded protein is CASSLQGNEKLFF.

This clonotype was seen ten or more times. The chain couples TRBV7-6 to TRBJ2-3; D gene unclear. Germline V gene lookup returns CDR1 SGHVS and CDR2 FNYEAQ. The V end lost 5 bases, the J end lost 2 bases, and 14 bases lay between the germline ends. The CDR3 sequence is 15 residues long. The CDR3 here is CASSRTDINTDTQYF. DNA of the CDR3: TGTGCCAGCAGCCGGACCGACATTAACACAGATACGCAGTATTTT.

The chain recombines TRBV2 with TRBJ1-1, with D possibly TRBD1 on 6 matching bases. Per germline, CDR1 SNHLY and CDR2 FYNNEI. This CDR3 has 13 amino acids. V was clipped by 6 bases and J by 4 bases, with 12 bases between them. The CDR3 spells CASSRGEVTEAFF. For the CDR3, the DNA is TGTGCCAGCAGCAGGGGCGAGGTCACTGAAGCTTTCTTT.

DNA of the CDR3: TGTGCCACCAGCAGCTTAGGGGGGCCTGAAGAGACCCAGTACTTC. Its protein is CATSSLGGPEETQYF. The chain joins TRBV15 to TRBJ2-5; D assignment may be TRBD1 or TRBD2 (6 bases each). The germline V gene has CDR1 LNHNV and CDR2 YYDKDF (reference sequence). Trimming left V 3 bases short and J 3 bases short, with 14 bases between. The CDR3 length is 15 residues.

V is TRBV7-3 and J is TRBJ2-3, with TRBD2 matching 11 bases. This CDR3 spans 17 amino acids. Germline CDR1 and CDR2: SGHTA and FQGTGA. V dropped 4 bases and J dropped 2; count of bases not matched to a gene: 8. CDR3 sequence reads: CASSSKLAGADTDTQYF. CDR3 DNA: TGTGCCAGCAGCTCTAAACTAGCGGGGGCTGACACAGATACGCAGTATTTT.

This chain links TRBV7-2 with TRBJ2-1; 14 bases map to TRBD2. With 4 bases clipped from V and 9 bases from J, the junction kept 8 bases outside the gene matches. Germline V gene sequence: CDR1 SGHTA, CDR2 FQGNSA. CDR3 length: 16 amino acids. This chain's CDR3 is CASSSRPGLAGVEQFF. Here the CDR3 DNA reads TGTGCCAGCAGCTCCCGACCGGGACTAGCGGGGGTTGAGCAGTTCTTC.

The chain uses TRBV29-1 and TRBJ2-1; TRBD1 agrees at 10 bases. CDR1 is SQVTM and CDR2 is ANQGSEA in the germline V gene. V shed 5 bases, J shed 9 bases, and the junction held 7 bases outside the gene matches. The CDR3 extends over 13 amino acids. For the CDR3, the DNA is TGCAGCGTTTACCGGGACAGGGGTCGTGAGCAGTTCTTC. Translation gives CSVYRDRGREQFF.

This sequence joins TRBV9 and TRBJ2-7; perhaps TRBD2 as D (5 bases). The CDR3 contains 16 residues. Trimming stripped 3 bases from V and 3 bases from J, with 19 bases between. Germline CDR1 is SGDLS and CDR2 is YYNGEE. CDR3 loop: CASSGSSGEHGYEQYF. The CDR3 nucleotides read TGTGCCAGCAGCGGTTCAAGCGGAGAACACGGCTACGAGCAGTACTTC.

The rearrangement links TRBV20-1 to TRBJ1-1, with 9 nucleotides matching TRBD1. This CDR3 is built from 13 residues. Germline loops: CDR1 DFQATT, CDR2 SNEGSKA (reference sequence). V shed 4 bases and J 4 bases; nucleotides not matched to a gene: 4. The CDR3, as DNA: TGCAGTGCTACCCGGGACAGGGTCACTGAAGCTTTCTTT. Translation gives CSATRDRVTEAFF.

This clonotype occurred once. This chain links TRBV19 with TRBJ2-3; D is perhaps TRBD1 (7 bases). V dropped 5 bases and J dropped 4 bases, with 16 bases sitting between them. This CDR3 has 15 amino acids. The germline V gene has CDR1 LNHDA and CDR2 SQIVND (reference sequence). CDR3 sequence (DNA): TGTGCCAGTAGTTCAGGAGGGGGCGCCGCAGATACGCAGTATTTT. Translated: CASSSGGGAADTQYF.

This chain joins TRBV9 and TRBJ2-3; TRBD2 agrees at 12 bases. The trim removed 4 bases at V and 2 bases at J, leaving 14 bases unmatched. The CDR3 totals 19 residues. From germline, CDR1 is SGDLS and CDR2 YYNGEE. Here the CDR3 DNA reads TGTGCCAGCAGCCCTTATCGCCGACTAGCGGGGGTTTACACAGATACGCAGTATTTT. The encoded protein is CASSPYRRLAGVYTDTQYF.

The genes are TRBV7-9 and TRBJ2-1, with D possibly TRBD1 on 6 matching bases. Trimming took off 4 bases at V and 5 bases at J, with 15 bases between the two ends. The CDR3 runs 15 residues. The V gene's germline CDR1 is SEHNR and CDR2 FQNEAQ (reference sequence). CDR3 nucleotide sequence: TGTGCCAGCAGCTCCACAGGGCAGGGTAACAATGAGCAGTTCTTC. Translating gives CASSSTGQGNNEQFF.

This chain links TRBV15 with TRBJ2-2, with 9 bases identical to TRBD1. The V and J ends lost 3 bases and 1 base, in that order; junction bases with no gene match: 21. The germline V gene has CDR1 LNHNV and CDR2 YYDKDF (reference sequence). The CDR3 totals 22 residues. The CDR3 nucleotides are TGTGCCACCAGCAGCTCCAGGTCGGGACAGGGCCAATTATATTTGAACACCGGGGAGCTGTTTTTT. Translation: CATSSSRSGQGQLYLNTGELFF. The whole variable domain, remainder taken from reference TRBV15 and TRBJ2-2, is DAMVIQNPRYQVTQFGKPVTLSCSQTLNHNVMYWYQQKSSQAPKLLFHYYDKDFNNEADTPDNFQSRRPNTSFCFLDIRSPGLGDTAMYLCATSSSRSGQGQLYLNTGELFFGEGSRLTVL.

In nucleotides, the CDR3 is TGTGCCAGCAGTTGGGACGGACTTAAGGAAGCTTTCTTT. This sequence encodes CASSWDGLKEAFF. The J gene is TRBJ1-1, the V gene TRBV7-9, with a weak D call TRBD1 (5 bases). The CDR3 is 13 amino acids. The germline gives CDR1 SEHNR, CDR2 FQNEAQ (reference sequence). V lost 6 bases to trimming and J lost 8 bases, with 16 bases between them.

This clonotype was seen ten or more times. The chain links TRBV10-3 to TRBJ2-2; 8 positions agree with TRBD2. Per germline, CDR1 ENHRY and CDR2 SYGVKD. The CDR3 length is 17 residues. V lost 0 bases and J lost 7; bases outside the gene matches: 10. This CDR3 reads CAISESPGLVIVGELFF. The CDR3 DNA follows: TGTGCCATCAGTGAGTCTCCGGGACTAGTAATCGTCGGGGAGCTGTTTTTT.

The chain recombines TRBV7-3 with TRBJ1-1; D is uncertain. The CDR3 sequence is 12 residues long. Germline assignment: CDR1 SGHTA and CDR2 FQGTGA. V was pared by 5 bases and J by 8 bases, with 12 bases between. This chain's CDR3 is CASSQGAQEAFF. The CDR3 coding sequence is TGTGCCAGCAGCCAAGGTGCCCAAGAAGCTTTCTTT.

This chain connects TRBV29-1 to TRBJ1-4; the D is unclear. The CDR3 length is 13 residues. Germline V lookup: CDR1 SQVTM, CDR2 ANQGSEA. V lost 4 bases, J lost 2 bases, and 8 bases lay in between. This CDR3 reads CSVVSQTNEKLFF. The CDR3 DNA is TGCAGCGTTGTGAGTCAGACTAATGAAAAACTGTTTTTT.

The rearrangement uses TRBV9 and TRBJ2-2; 9 bases are shared with TRBD1. Germline CDR1 and CDR2: SGDLS and YYNGEE. J was trimmed by 1 base and V by 3 bases; bases with no gene match: 4. This CDR3 contains 16 residues. The CDR3 DNA reads as TGTGCCAGCAGCGCACCGGGACAGGGGAACACCGGGGAGCTGTTTTTT. This codes for CASSAPGQGNTGELFF.

Only one count was recorded for this clonotype. This chain joins TRBV5-1 and TRBJ2-1; D might be TRBD2 (7 bases). Germline values: CDR1 SGHRS, CDR2 YFSETQ. Trimming stripped 0 bases from V and 0 bases from J, with 13 bases between. The CDR3 runs 17 residues. Written as DNA, the CDR3 is TGCGCCAGCAGCTTGGTGTCCGGGGGGCCCTCCTACAATGAGCAGTTCTTC. It translates to CASSLVSGGPSYNEQFF.

The chain employs TRBV7-8 and TRBJ2-5, with 15 bases identical to TRBD2. CDR3 size: 18 residues. Germline CDR1 and CDR2: SGHVS and FQNEAQ. The J segment lost 1 base and the V segment lost 5 bases, leaving 8 bases of the junction unmatched. CDR3 in amino acids: CASSLRTSGGGSQETQYF. CDR3 DNA: TGTGCCAGCAGCCTTCGGACTAGCGGGGGGGGGAGCCAAGAGACCCAGTACTTC.